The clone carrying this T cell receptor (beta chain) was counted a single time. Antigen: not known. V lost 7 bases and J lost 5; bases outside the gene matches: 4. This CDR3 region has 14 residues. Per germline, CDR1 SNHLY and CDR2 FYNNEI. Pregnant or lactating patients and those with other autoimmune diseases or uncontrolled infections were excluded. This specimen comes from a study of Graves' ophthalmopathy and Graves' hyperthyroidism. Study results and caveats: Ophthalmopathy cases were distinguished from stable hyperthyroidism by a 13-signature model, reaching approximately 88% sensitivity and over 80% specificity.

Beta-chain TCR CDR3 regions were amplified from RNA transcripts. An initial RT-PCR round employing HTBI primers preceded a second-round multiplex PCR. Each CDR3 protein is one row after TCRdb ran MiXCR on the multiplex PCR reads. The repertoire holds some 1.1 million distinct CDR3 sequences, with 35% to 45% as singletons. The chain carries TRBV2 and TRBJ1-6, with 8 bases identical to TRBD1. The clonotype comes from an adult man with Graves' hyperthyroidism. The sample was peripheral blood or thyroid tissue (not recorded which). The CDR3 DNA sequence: TGTGCCAGCATAGGACAGGGAGATAATTCACCCCTCCACTTT. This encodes CASIGQGDNSPLHF.